Shown below are 18 T cell receptor beta chains from a single sample sequenced in a study of cytomegalovirus exposure and HLA in healthy donors. With 60 Vbeta and 13 Jbeta primers, the PCR was carried out. The method was immunoSEQ multiplex PCR; TCRdb's version includes in-frame clones alone and lacks a portion of them. There are 150,000 to 200,000 clones in the sample; 80% occur only once, and around 5.7% lies in the top ten. The sequenced material came from PBMCs. These receptors were obtained from a middle-aged man in good health and CMV-seronegative.

This clone was seen a handful of times. The V call is TRBV5-6, the J call TRBJ2-1, with 12 bases that match TRBD2. This CDR3 has 15 amino acids. Germline V gene lookup returns CDR1 SGHDT and CDR2 YYEEEE. With 5 bases clipped from V and 7 bases from J, the junction kept 7 bases outside the gene matches. The CDR3 spells CASSYLAGGRNEQFF. CDR3 nucleotides: TGTGCCAGCAGTTACCTAGCGGGGGGGAGGAATGAGCAGTTCTTC.

This chain joins TRBV6-6 and TRBJ2-7; D is ambiguous. The CDR3 consists of 13 residues. Germline CDR1 reads MNHNY; CDR2 reads SVGAGI (reference sequence). V was trimmed by 0 bases and J by 10 bases, leaving 13 bases between them. The CDR3 DNA follows: TGTGCCAGCAGTTACTCTCCGGCGGTTCAACAGTACTTC. The encoded protein is CASSYSPAVQQYF.

The chain couples TRBV19 to TRBJ1-5; D is ambiguous. Germline CDR1 LNHDA, CDR2 SQIVND (reference sequence). V lost 11 bases and J lost 5, with 22 bases in between. The CDR3 length is 15 residues. CDR3 sequence (DNA): TGTGCCGGAGGGCCCCCGGGAGATTGGCATCAGCCCCAGCATTTT. The encoded protein is CAGGPPGDWHQPQHF.

This clone was seen a few times. The chain links TRBV19 to TRBJ1-4; D not resolved. V lost 7 bases to trimming and J lost 8 bases, with 14 bases between them. The germline V gene encodes CDR1 LNHDA and CDR2 SQIVND (reference sequence). This CDR3 contains 13 residues. For the CDR3, the DNA is TGTGCCAGTAAAGCCGCCGAACGAGAAAAACTGTTTTTT. As protein: CASKAAEREKLFF.

The chain links TRBV5-6 to TRBJ2-7; 9 bases agree with TRBD1. Germline CDR1 and CDR2: SGHDT and YYEEEE. With V trimmed by 4 bases and J by 5 bases, 7 bases remained unmatched. This CDR3 spans 14 amino acids. The CDR3 is CASSHVTGGHEQYF. CDR3 in DNA: TGTGCCAGCAGCCACGTTACAGGGGGCCACGAGCAGTACTTC.

The chain combines TRBV9 with TRBJ2-1; D possibly corresponds to TRBD1 (6 bases). Trimming took 3 bases from V and 3 from J, leaving 10 bases between them. Germline CDR1 and CDR2: SGDLS and YYNGEE. The CDR3 extends over 14 amino acids. The CDR3 loop is CASSARDIYNEQFF. The DNA for the CDR3 is TGTGCCAGCAGCGCCCGGGACATCTACAATGAGCAGTTCTTC.

The chain recombines TRBV19 with TRBJ2-7, with 7 positions matching TRBD1. The J segment lost 2 bases and the V segment lost 4 bases, leaving 2 bases of the junction unmatched. The CDR3 is made up of 13 amino acids. Germline lookup yields CDR1 LNHDA and CDR2 SQIVND (reference sequence). This CDR3 is CASSKGQPYEQYF. CDR3 DNA sequence: TGTGCCAGTAGTAAGGGACAGCCCTACGAGCAGTACTTC.

The rearrangement uses TRBV18 and TRBJ1-2; D not certain. With 4 bases removed from V and 2 bases from J, the gap between germline ends came to 11 bases. This CDR3 has 14 amino acids. CDR1 and CDR2 from the germline V gene are KGHSH and LQKENI. This CDR3 is CASSQAPRNYGYTF. The CDR3 DNA is TGTGCCAGCTCACAGGCGCCGCGGAACTATGGCTACACCTTC.

The chain is built from TRBV27 and TRBJ2-2, with D possibly being TRBD1 (6 bases). Trimming pared 6 bases from V and 9 bases from J, leaving 11 bases between. Germline V lookup: CDR1 MNHEY, CDR2 SMNVEV (reference sequence). The CDR3 covers 12 residues. Written as DNA, the CDR3 is TGTGCCAGCAGCCATCAGGGGTGGGAGCTGTTTTTT. Its translation: CASSHQGWELFF.

This rearrangement joins TRBV18 to TRBJ1-4; TRBD1 matches at 10 bases. Unmatched junction bases numbered 8, after V lost 4 bases and J lost 6 bases. CDR1 and CDR2 (germline): KGHSH, LQKENI. The CDR3 runs to 16 residues. This chain's CDR3 is CASSLRTGGRDEKLFF. CDR3 in DNA: TGTGCCAGCTCACTTCGGACAGGGGGAAGGGATGAAAAACTGTTTTTT.

The gene calls are TRBV27 and TRBJ2-7; D unclear. Germline assignment: CDR1 MNHEY and CDR2 SMNVEV (reference sequence). The CDR3 length is 15 residues. Trimming cost V 0 bases and J 0 bases, with 9 bases left between them. CDR3 in amino acids: CASSLSRVSSYEQYF. In DNA form, the CDR3 reads TGTGCCAGCAGTTTATCTCGGGTGAGCTCCTACGAGCAGTACTTC.

The chain is built from TRBV5-6 and TRBJ1-2; unclear D gene. The germline gives CDR1 SGHDT, CDR2 YYEEEE. The CDR3 spans 14 residues. The V end was cut by 0 bases, the J end by 6 bases, with 12 bases between. The CDR3 loop reads CASSLASRRDGYTF. CDR3 sequence (DNA): TGTGCCAGCAGCTTGGCCTCCAGGAGGGATGGCTACACCTTC.

The chain carries TRBV5-1 and TRBJ2-2; TRBD2 aligns across 11 bases. This CDR3 contains 17 residues. The trim removed 0 bases at V and 6 bases at J, leaving 7 bases unmatched. Germline values: CDR1 SGHRS, CDR2 YFSETQ. The CDR3, as DNA: TGCGCCAGCAGCTTGGGACATAGCGGGAGGGCCGCCGGGGAGCTGTTTTTT. Translation: CASSLGHSGRAAGELFF.

CDR3 nucleotides: TGTGCCAGTAGTATATCCCCGATGCTTAGATATGGCTACACCTTC. Its translation: CASSISPMLRYGYTF. The chain uses TRBV19 and TRBJ1-2; the D is unclear. The CDR3 runs 15 residues. Germline values: CDR1 LNHDA, CDR2 SQIVND (reference sequence). V shed 2 bases and J shed 5 bases, with 15 bases lying between them.

The rearrangement uses TRBV30 and TRBJ2-7; TRBD1 aligns across 9 bases. This CDR3 has 13 residues. Per germline, CDR1 GTSNPN and CDR2 SVGIG (reference sequence). After removal of 2 bases from V and 7 bases from J, the junction contained 6 bases not matched to a gene. The CDR3: CAWSTDRGFEQYF. CDR3 in DNA: TGTGCCTGGAGTACCGACAGGGGGTTTGAGCAGTACTTC. Combining the CDR3 with reference TRBV30 and TRBJ2-7 gives the whole variable domain SQTIHQWPATLVQPVGSPLSLECTVEGTSNPNLYWYRQAAGRGLQLLFYSVGIGQISSEVPQNLSASRPQDRQFILSSKKLLLSDSGFYLCAWSTDRGFEQYFGPGTRLTVT.

The chain recombines TRBV21-1 with TRBJ2-7; TRBD1, the D gene given by the table, was not confirmed from the DNA. TRBV21-1 is classified as a pseudogene. This CDR3 contains 13 residues. The CDR3 DNA follows: TGTGCCAGCAACCCCGGACAGGGAGCCGAGCAGTACTTC. Translated: CASNPGQGAEQYF.

The chain couples TRBV7-8 to TRBJ1-5; D possibly corresponds to TRBD1 (5 bases). The CDR3 is 15 amino acids. V was cut by 1 base and J by 5 bases, with 12 bases left in between. The germline V gene has CDR1 SGHVS and CDR2 FQNEAQ. CDR3 amino acids: CASSLEGPGDQPQHF. CDR3 DNA: TGTGCCAGCAGCTTAGAGGGGCCTGGTGATCAGCCCCAGCATTTT.

Only one count was recorded for this clone. DNA for the CDR3: TGTGCCAGCAGCTTGGAGCGGGCGGGGACGCAGTATTTT. This encodes CASSLERAGTQYF. The chain employs TRBV7-9 and TRBJ2-3, with D possibly TRBD2 on 6 matching bases. This CDR3 contains 13 residues. The germline V and J ends were trimmed by 3 bases and 9 bases, with 13 bases remaining between them. Germline V gene data show CDR1 as SEHNR and CDR2 as FQNEAQ (reference sequence).